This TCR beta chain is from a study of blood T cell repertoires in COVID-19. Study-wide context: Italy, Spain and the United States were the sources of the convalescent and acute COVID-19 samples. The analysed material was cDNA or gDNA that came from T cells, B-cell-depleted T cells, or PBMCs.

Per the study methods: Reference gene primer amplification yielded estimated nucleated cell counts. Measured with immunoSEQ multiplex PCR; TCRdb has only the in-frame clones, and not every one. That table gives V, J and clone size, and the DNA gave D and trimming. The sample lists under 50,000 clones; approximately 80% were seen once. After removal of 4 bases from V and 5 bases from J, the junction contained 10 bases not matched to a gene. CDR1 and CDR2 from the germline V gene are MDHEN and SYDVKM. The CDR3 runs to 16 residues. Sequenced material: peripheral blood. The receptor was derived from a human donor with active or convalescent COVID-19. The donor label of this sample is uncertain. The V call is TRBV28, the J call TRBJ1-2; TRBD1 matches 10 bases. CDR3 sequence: CASSSGTGEGEYGYTF. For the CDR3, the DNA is TGTGCCAGCAGTTCCGGGACAGGGGAGGGAGAGTATGGCTACACCTTC.